This T cell receptor beta chain was profiled in a study of shared clonotypes between healthy human individuals. Overall study: A few men and a couple of women, aged 18 to 49, were donors. Study-level findings and limits: The naive CD4 repertoires of several donors were compared, and roughly 5% of clonotypes were shared. Sharing of clonotypes among donors was expected to vary with sequencing depth. Only blood was sampled; tissue repertoires likely differ.

Sequenced by immunoSEQ multiplex PCR; TCRdb stores in-frame clones only, minus some. The data contain about 2,500,000 clones, roughly nine tenths of them singletons. The V gene lost 3 bases and the J gene lost 2 bases, with 8 bases spanning the gap. The CDR3 totals 13 residues. The germline V gene has CDR1 SGHTA and CDR2 FQGNSA. For this clone: Its antigen remains unknown. Other DNA sequences in the sample encode the same CDR3.

The chain links TRBV7-2 to TRBJ2-7; no firm D call. This sequence was found in a man aged 18 to 29 in good health. Specimen: naive CD4+ T cells sorted from blood. Indicated subset: CD45RA+ positively selected. The DNA for the CDR3 is TGTGCCAGCAGCTTTCCGGCCACCTACGAGCAGTACTTC. This codes for CASSFPATYEQYF.